This TCR beta chain was sequenced in a study of graft-versus-host responses after intestinal transplantation. On the study more broadly: Transplant types were multivisceral, liver-intestinal, or isolated intestinal. For approximately three years after anti-thymocyte globulin induction, all recipients took tacrolimus and steroids. Study findings and constraints: Allografts of one patient group, those with graft-donor T cell macrochimerism, had high graft-versus-host to host-versus-graft clonal ratios. Recipient marrow held GvH clones, some first seen in ileum or blood.

Trimming cost V 3 bases and J 0 bases, with 7 bases left between them. This CDR3 has 13 amino acids. Clones were read by immunoSEQ multiplex PCR, and TCRdb kept only the in-frame ones, dropping some. Among 80,000 to 100,000 clones listed, roughly 80% were seen once. Points on this clone: No antigen is known for it.

The sequence derives from a human donor who received an intestinal transplant. The gene calls are TRBV5-3 and TRBJ2-7; TRBD1 is a possible D gene (5 bases). TRBV5-3 is recorded as an ORF, its role being uncertain. The sequences come from unstimulated CD8+ T cells sorted from spleen or lymph node cells, collected before intestinal transplant. Here the CDR3 reads CARSCDSSYEQYF. In DNA, the CDR3 is TGTGCCAGAAGCTGCGACAGCTCCTACGAGCAGTACTTC.